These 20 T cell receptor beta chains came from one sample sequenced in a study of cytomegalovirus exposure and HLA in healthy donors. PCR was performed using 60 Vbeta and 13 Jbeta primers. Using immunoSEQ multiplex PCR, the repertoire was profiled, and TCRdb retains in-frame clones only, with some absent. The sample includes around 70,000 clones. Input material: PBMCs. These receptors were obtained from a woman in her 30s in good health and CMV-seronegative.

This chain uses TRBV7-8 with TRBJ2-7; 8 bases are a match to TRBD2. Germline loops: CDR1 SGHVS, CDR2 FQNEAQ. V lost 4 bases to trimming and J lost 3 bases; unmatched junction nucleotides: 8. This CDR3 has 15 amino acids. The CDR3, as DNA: TGTGCCAGCAGCTCGCTCCCGGGGGGGGACTACGAGCAGTACTTC. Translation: CASSSLPGGDYEQYF.

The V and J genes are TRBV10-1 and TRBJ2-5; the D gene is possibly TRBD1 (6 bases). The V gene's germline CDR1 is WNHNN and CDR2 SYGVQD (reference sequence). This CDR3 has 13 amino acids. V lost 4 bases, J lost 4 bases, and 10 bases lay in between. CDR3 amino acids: CASSAGTRETQYF. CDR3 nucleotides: TGCGCCAGCAGTGCGGGGACAAGAGAGACCCAGTACTTC.

CDR3 sequence (DNA): TGTGCCAGCAGTAACACAGACTCTGGGGCCAACGTCCTGACTTTC. Protein sequence: CASSNTDSGANVLTF. The J gene is TRBJ2-6, the V gene TRBV6-6, with unresolved D. The CDR3 totals 15 residues. The V gene's germline CDR1 is MNHNY and CDR2 SVGAGI (reference sequence). V shed 5 bases and J shed 0 bases, with 8 bases lying between them.

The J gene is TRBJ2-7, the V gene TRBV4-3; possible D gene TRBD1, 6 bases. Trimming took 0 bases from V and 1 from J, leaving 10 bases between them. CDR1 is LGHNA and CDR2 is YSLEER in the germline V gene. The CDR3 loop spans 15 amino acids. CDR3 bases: TGCGCCAGCAGCCAAGATTTAGACAGGTCCTACGAGCAGTACTTC. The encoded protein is CASSQDLDRSYEQYF.

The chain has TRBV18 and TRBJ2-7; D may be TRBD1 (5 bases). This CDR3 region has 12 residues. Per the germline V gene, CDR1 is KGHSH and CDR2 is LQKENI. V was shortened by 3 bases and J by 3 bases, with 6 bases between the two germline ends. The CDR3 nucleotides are TGTGCCAGCTCACCTGACAGCTACGAGCAGTACTTC. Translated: CASSPDSYEQYF.

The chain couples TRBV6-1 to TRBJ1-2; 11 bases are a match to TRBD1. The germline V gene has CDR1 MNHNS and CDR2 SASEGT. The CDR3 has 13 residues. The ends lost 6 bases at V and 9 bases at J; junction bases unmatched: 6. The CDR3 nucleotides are TGTGCCAGCAGCCTCGGACAGGGGGCAAGCTACACCTTC. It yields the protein CASSLGQGASYTF.

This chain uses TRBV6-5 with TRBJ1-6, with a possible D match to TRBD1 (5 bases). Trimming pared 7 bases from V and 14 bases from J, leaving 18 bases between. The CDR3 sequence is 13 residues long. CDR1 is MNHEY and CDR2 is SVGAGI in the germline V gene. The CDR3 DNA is TGTGCCAGCACCCCCGGGGGGGGAATTGCCCTCCACTTT. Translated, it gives CASTPGGGIALHF.

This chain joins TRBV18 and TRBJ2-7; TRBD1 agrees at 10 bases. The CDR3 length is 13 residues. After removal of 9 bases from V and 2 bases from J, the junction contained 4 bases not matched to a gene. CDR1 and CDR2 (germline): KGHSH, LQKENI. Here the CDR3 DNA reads TGTGCCAGTTCGGGACAGGGGACCTACGAGCAGTACTTC. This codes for CASSGQGTYEQYF.

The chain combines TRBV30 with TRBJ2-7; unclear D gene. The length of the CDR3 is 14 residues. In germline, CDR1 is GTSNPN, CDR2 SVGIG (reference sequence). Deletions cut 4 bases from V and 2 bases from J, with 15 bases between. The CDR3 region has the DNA TGTGCCTGGAACTCGTTGGGCCTCGCCTACGAGCAGTACTTC. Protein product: CAWNSLGLAYEQYF. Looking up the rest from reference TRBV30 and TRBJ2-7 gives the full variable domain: SQTIHQWPATLVQPVGSPLSLECTVEGTSNPNLYWYRQAAGRGLQLLFYSVGIGQISSEVPQNLSASRPQDRQFILSSKKLLLSDSGFYLCAWNSLGLAYEQYFGPGTRLTVT.

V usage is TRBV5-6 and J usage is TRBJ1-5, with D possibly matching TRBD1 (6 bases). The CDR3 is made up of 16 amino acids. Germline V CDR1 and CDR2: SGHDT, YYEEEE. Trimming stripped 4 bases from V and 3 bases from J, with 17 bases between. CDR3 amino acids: CASSKLTGADNQPQHF. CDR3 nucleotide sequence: TGTGCCAGCAGCAAACTGACAGGCGCGGACAATCAGCCCCAGCATTTT.

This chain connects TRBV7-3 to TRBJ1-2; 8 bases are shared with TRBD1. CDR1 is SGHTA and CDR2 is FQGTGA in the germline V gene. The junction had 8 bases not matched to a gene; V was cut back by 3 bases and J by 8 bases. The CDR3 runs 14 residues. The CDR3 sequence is CASSFLPGQAGYTF. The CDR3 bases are TGTGCCAGCAGCTTCCTTCCGGGACAGGCAGGCTACACCTTC.

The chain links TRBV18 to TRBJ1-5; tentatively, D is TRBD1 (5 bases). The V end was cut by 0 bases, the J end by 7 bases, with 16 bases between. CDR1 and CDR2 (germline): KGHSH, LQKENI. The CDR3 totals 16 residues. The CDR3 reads CASSPPGGRGDQPQHF. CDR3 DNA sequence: TGTGCCAGCTCACCACCGGGGGGAAGGGGAGACCAGCCCCAGCATTTT. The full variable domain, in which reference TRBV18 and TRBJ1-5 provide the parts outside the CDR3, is NAGVMQNPRHLVRRRGQEARLRCSPMKGHSHVYWYRQLPEEGLKFMVYLQKENIIDESGMPKERFSAEFPKEGPSILRIQQVVRGDSAAYFCASSPPGGRGDQPQHFGDGTRLSIL.

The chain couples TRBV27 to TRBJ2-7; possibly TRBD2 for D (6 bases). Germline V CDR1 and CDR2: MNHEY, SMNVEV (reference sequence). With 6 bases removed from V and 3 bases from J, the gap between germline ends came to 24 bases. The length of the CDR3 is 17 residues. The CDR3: CASSRDSRLLPVYEQYF. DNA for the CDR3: TGTGCCAGCAGCCGGGACTCAAGGCTCCTCCCCGTCTACGAGCAGTACTTC.

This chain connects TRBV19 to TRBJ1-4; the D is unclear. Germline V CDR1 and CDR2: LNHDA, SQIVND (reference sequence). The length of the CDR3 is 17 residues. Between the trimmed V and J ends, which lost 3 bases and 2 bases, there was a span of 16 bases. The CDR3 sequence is CASSISRGRWTNEKLFF. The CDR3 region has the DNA TGTGCCAGTAGTATTTCCCGAGGGAGATGGACTAATGAAAAACTGTTTTTT.

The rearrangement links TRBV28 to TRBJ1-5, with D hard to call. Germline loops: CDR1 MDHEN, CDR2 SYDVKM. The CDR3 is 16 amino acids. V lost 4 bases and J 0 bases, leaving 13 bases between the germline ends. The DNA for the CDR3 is TGTGCCAGCAGTTCCCAGACACGCCATAGCAATCAGCCCCAGCATTTT. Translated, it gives CASSSQTRHSNQPQHF.

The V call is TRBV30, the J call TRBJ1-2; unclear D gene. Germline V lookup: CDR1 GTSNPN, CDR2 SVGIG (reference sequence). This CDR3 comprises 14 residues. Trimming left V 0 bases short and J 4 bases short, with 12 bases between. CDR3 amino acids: CAWSVQARFYGYTF. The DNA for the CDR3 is TGTGCCTGGAGTGTGCAGGCCAGATTCTATGGCTACACCTTC.

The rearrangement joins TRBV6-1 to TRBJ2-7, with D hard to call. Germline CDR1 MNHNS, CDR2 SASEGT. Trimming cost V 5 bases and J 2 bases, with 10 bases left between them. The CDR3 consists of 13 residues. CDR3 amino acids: CASSSPVTYEQYF. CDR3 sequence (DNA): TGTGCCAGCAGTTCTCCAGTTACCTACGAGCAGTACTTC.

The CDR3 loop is CASSPITGGDTQYF. DNA of the CDR3: TGTGCCAGCAGCCCCATAACAGGGGGTGATACGCAGTATTTT. The chain couples TRBV9 to TRBJ2-3; 8 bases map to TRBD1. The CDR3 covers 14 residues. Germline CDR1 SGDLS, CDR2 YYNGEE. V was pared by 4 bases and J by 6 bases, with 7 bases of the junction left unmatched.

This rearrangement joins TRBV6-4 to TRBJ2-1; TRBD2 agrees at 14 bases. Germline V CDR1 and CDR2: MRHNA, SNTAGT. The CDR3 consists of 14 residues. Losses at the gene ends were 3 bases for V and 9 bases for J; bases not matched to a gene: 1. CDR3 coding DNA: TGTGCCAGCAGTGAGGGACTAGCGGGAGTTGAGCAGTTCTTC. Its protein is CASSEGLAGVEQFF.

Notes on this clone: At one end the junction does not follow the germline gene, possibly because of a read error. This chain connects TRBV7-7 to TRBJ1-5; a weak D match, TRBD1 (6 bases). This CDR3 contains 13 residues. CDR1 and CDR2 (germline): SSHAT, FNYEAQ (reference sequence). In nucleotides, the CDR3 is TGTGCTAGCAGCCCCGACAGGAATCAGCCCCAGCATTTT. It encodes CASSPDRNQPQHF.